The clone carrying this TCR beta chain was detected once. Replicate PCRs run on sorted subsets employed 200 ng DNA, roughly 30,000 T cell genomes. Produced via immunoSEQ multiplex PCR; TCRdb's table is partial and in-frame only. The data contain about 2.2 million clones, about 92% of them seen just once; the ten biggest clones take up 1.5% to 2%. Naive-designated CD8 cells lacked CD45RO, were positively enriched for CCR7, and omitted terminally differentiated effector memory CD45RA+ cells. The sample belongs to a study of shared clonotypes between healthy human individuals. V was trimmed by 5 bases and J by 7 bases, leaving 9 bases between them. Germline V lookup: CDR1 LNHDA, CDR2 SQIVND (reference sequence). The CDR3 runs 11 residues.

The origin of this receptor is a man aged 18 to 30 in good health. Some clones in this sample may be carry-over from other donors' samples. Source material: naive CD8+ T cells from PBMCs. The V gene is TRBV19, the J gene TRBJ2-7; a weak D match, TRBD2 (5 bases). This CDR3 reads CASSEGGEQYF. The CDR3 bases are TGTGCCAGTAGTGAGGGTGGAGAGCAGTACTTC.